This paragraph covers one T cell receptor beta chain sequence. Profiling relied on immunoSEQ multiplex PCR, and the TCRdb table lists in-frame clones only, not all of them. Altogether about 69,000 clones are present, approximately 91% being singletons, with the ten largest covering 1.4%. Germline V gene lookup returns CDR1 SGHTA and CDR2 FQGTGA. The V gene end was trimmed by 3 bases and the J gene end by 0 bases; junction bases not matched to a gene: 1. The length of the CDR3 is 15 residues. These data belong to a study of T cell changes during pregnancy in multiple sclerosis. The clonotype comes from a female donor with multiple sclerosis, enrolled in a pregnancy study. The rearrangement links TRBV7-3 to TRBJ2-1, with 8 positions matching TRBD2. The sequences come from peripheral blood, collected in the third trimester of pregnancy. The CDR3 sequence: CASSFSGGSYNEQFF. As DNA, the CDR3 is TGTGCCAGCAGCTTCAGCGGGGGCTCCTACAATGAGCAGTTCTTC.